This T cell receptor beta chain was captured in a study of blood T cell repertoires in COVID-19. In the authors' workflow: The assay estimated nucleated cells by amplifying reference gene primers. Sequenced by immunoSEQ multiplex PCR; TCRdb stores in-frame clones only, minus some. V and J calls and clone size follow that table, whereas D and trimming were derived from the DNA. The profile shows 150,000 or so clones, roughly 90% of them singletons. CDR1 SGHRS and CDR2 YFSETQ come from the germline V gene. There are 16 residues in the CDR3. J lost 9 bases, V lost 1 base, and 12 bases had no gene match. Participants' reported clinical history set cohort assignment.

The TCR was taken from a man aged 45-65 years who had recovered from COVID-19. The sample consisted of PBMCs or T cells enriched from blood (not recorded which). This sequence joins TRBV5-1 and TRBJ2-4, with TRBD1 identical over 8 bases. The CDR3 is CASSLNRAGGNVIQYF. CDR3 bases: TGCGCCAGCAGCTTGAATAGGGCAGGGGGCAATGTCATTCAGTACTTC.